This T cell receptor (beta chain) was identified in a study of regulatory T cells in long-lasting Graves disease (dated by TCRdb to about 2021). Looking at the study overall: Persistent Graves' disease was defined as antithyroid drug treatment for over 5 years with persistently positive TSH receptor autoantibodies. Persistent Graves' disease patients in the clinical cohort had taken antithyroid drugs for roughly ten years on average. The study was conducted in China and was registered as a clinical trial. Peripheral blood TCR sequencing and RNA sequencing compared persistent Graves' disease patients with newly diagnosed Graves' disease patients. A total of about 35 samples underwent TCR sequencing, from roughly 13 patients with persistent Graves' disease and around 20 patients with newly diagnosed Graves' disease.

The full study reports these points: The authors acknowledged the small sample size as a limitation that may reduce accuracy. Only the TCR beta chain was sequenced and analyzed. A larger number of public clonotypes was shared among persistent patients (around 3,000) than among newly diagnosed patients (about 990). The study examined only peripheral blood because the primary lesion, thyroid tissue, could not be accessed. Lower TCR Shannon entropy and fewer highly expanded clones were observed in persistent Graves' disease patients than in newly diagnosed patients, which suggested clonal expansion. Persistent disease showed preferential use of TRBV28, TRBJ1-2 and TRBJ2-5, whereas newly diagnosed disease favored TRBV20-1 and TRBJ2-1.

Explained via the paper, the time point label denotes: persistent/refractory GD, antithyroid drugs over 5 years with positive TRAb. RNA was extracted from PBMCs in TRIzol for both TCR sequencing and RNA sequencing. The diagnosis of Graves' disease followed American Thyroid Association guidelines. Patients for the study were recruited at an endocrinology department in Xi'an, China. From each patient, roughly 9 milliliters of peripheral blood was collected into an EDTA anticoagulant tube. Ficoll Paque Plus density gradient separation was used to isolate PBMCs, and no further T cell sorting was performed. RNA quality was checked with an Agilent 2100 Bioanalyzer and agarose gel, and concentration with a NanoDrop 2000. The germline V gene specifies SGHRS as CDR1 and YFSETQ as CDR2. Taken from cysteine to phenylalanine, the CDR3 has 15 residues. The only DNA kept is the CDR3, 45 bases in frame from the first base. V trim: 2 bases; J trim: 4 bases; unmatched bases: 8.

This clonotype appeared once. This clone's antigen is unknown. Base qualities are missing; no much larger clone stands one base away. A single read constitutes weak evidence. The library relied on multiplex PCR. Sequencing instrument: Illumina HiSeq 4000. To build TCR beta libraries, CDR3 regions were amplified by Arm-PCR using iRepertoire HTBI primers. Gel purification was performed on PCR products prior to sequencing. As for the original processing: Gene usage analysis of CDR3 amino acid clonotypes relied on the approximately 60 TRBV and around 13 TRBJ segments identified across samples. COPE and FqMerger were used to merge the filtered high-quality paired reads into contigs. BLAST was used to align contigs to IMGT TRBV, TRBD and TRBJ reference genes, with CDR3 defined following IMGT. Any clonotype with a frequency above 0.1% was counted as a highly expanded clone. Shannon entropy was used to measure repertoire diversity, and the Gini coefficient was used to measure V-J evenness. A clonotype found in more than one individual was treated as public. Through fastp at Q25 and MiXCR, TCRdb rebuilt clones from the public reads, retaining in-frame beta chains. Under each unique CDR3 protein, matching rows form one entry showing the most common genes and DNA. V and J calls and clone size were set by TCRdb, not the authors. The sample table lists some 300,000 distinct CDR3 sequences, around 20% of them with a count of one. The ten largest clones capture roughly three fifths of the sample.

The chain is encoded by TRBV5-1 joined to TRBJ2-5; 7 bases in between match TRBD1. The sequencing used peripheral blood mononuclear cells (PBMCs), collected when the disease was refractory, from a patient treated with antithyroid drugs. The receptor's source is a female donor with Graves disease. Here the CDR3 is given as CASSLGDRVGETQYF. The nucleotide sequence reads TGCGCCAGCAGCTTAGGCGACAGGGTCGGAGAGACCCAGTACTTC. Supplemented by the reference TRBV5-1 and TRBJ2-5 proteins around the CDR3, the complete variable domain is KAGVTQTPRYLIKTRGQQVTLSCSPISGHRSVSWYQQTPGQGLQFLFEYFSETQRNKGNFPGRFSGRQFSNSRSEMNVSTLELGDSALYLCASSLGDRVGETQYFGPGTRLLVL.